The source of this TCR beta chain is a study of blood T cell repertoires in COVID-19. On the study more broadly: Specimens from acute and convalescent COVID-19 originated in the United States, Italy and Spain. Sources were T cells, B-cell-depleted T cells, or PBMCs; the material itself was cDNA or gDNA.

Original methodology: Amplification with reference gene primers provided the estimates of nucleated cell counts. The table came from immunoSEQ multiplex PCR; TCRdb's copy has only in-frame clones and leaves some out. The D gene and trimming were derived from the DNA, and the V and J assignments and clone size from that table. The sample holds about 250,000 clones; over 90% are singletons and the top ten take roughly 0.8%. Seattle patients were enrolled during active infection and followed longitudinally. Trimming left V 10 bases short and J 2 bases short, with 15 bases between. Germline values: CDR1 SGHAT, CDR2 FQNNGV. The CDR3 consists of 14 residues. This clone was counted once.

The rearrangement uses TRBV11-2 and TRBJ1-3; maybe TRBD1 (6 bases). Input material: peripheral blood. The TCR comes from a young man with COVID-19, enrolled during active disease. CDR3 nucleotide sequence: TGTGCCACCAATCAGGGGTCTGCTGGAAACACCATATATTTT. This sequence encodes CATNQGSAGNTIYF.